The rows below give T cell receptor beta chains drawn from one sample of a study of response to subunit inactivated influenza vaccine. TCRdb redid the calling of the RT-PCR reads with MiXCR, one entry per CDR3 protein. This sample carries 540,000 or so distinct CDR3 sequences, 13% of them seen once, and the ten largest clones take less than 15%. Sequences were derived from PBMCs from blood, sampled 45 days after vaccination. Receptors were obtained from a man aged 45-60 years who received an inactivated influenza vaccine. Each CDR3 is given with its conserved first and last residue. D genes are given only for firm matches. A row's size may be missing; if present it is once, few, many or a size class.

j_call: TRBJ2-3; clone_size: many; d_call: -; v_call: TRBV6-1; cdr3_aa: CASSIHRDSTDTQYF; cdr3_nt: TGTGCCAGCAGTATCCATCGGGACAGCACAGATACGCAGTATTTT
j_call: TRBJ2-7; clone_size: few; d_call: TRBD1; v_call: TRBV4-3; cdr3_aa: CASSQGTAKSSYEQYF; cdr3_nt: TGCGCCAGCAGCCAGGGGACAGCCAAGTCCTCCTACGAGCAGTACTTC
j_call: TRBJ2-2; clone_size: -; d_call: -; v_call: TRBV24-1; cdr3_aa: CATSLGGRSGELFF; cdr3_nt: TGTGCCACCAGCCTCGGGGGCAGGTCCGGGGAGCTGTTTTTT
j_call: TRBJ2-1; clone_size: many; d_call: -; v_call: TRBV20-1; cdr3_aa: CSARDFDGRMKYEQFF; cdr3_nt: TGCAGTGCTAGAGATTTCGATGGCAGGATGAAGTATGAGCAGTTCTTC
j_call: TRBJ2-1; clone_size: many; d_call: TRBD2; v_call: TRBV9; cdr3_aa: CASSVPGLAMYNEQFF; cdr3_nt: TGTGCCAGCAGCGTACCGGGACTAGCGATGTACAATGAGCAGTTCTTC
j_call: TRBJ2-5; clone_size: few; d_call: -; v_call: TRBV4-3; cdr3_aa: CASSQNRASETQYF; cdr3_nt: TGCGCCAGCAGCCAAAACAGGGCCAGTGAGACCCAGTACTTC
j_call: TRBJ2-1; clone_size: -; d_call: -; v_call: TRBV14; cdr3_aa: CASNTFTGTYNEQFF; cdr3_nt: TGTGCCAGCAACACCTTTACCGGGACCTACAATGAGCAGTTCTTC
j_call: TRBJ1-2; clone_size: many; d_call: -; v_call: TRBV10-3; cdr3_aa: CAISESKEGAYGYTF; cdr3_nt: TGTGCCATCAGTGAGTCAAAGGAGGGCGCCTATGGCTACACCTTC
j_call: TRBJ1-2; clone_size: few; d_call: -; v_call: TRBV20-1; cdr3_aa: CSWGHNSGYTF; cdr3_nt: TGCAGTTGGGGGCATAACTCTGGCTACACCTTC
j_call: TRBJ2-5; clone_size: many; d_call: TRBD2; v_call: TRBV27; cdr3_aa: CASSLSRQTSSETQYF; cdr3_nt: TGTGCCAGCAGTTTATCCCGCCAGACTAGCTCAGAGACCCAGTACTTC
j_call: TRBJ1-1; clone_size: many; d_call: -; v_call: TRBV30; cdr3_aa: CAWRYYRGRTEAFF; cdr3_nt: TGTGCCTGGAGGTATTATCGGGGGCGCACTGAAGCTTTCTTT
j_call: TRBJ2-1; clone_size: many; d_call: TRBD2; v_call: TRBV7-8; cdr3_aa: CASSSKRPSGRWNEQFF; cdr3_nt: TGTGCCAGCAGCTCCAAACGTCCTAGCGGGAGGTGGAATGAGCAGTTCTTC
j_call: TRBJ2-3; clone_size: -; d_call: -; v_call: TRBV20-1; cdr3_aa: CSAKTDTQYF; cdr3_nt: TGCAGTGCAAAGACAGATACGCAGTATTTT
j_call: TRBJ2-1; clone_size: -; d_call: -; v_call: TRBV7-2; cdr3_aa: CASSLAVGNYNEQFF; cdr3_nt: TGTGCCAGCAGCTTAGCGGTCGGGAACTACAATGAGCAGTTCTTC
j_call: TRBJ2-1; clone_size: many; d_call: -; v_call: TRBV7-2; cdr3_aa: CASSPRSGDEQFF; cdr3_nt: TGTGCCAGCAGCCCCCGCTCGGGGGATGAGCAGTTCTTC
j_call: TRBJ2-5; clone_size: -; d_call: -; v_call: TRBV20-1; cdr3_aa: CSARGGVGLQETQYF; cdr3_nt: TGCAGTGCTAGAGGCGGGGTAGGCCTTCAAGAGACCCAGTACTTC
j_call: TRBJ1-2; clone_size: -; d_call: -; v_call: TRBV12-1; cdr3_aa: CASSFFGANYGYTF; cdr3_nt: TGTGCCAGCAGCTTTTTCGGAGCTAACTATGGCTACACCTTC
j_call: TRBJ2-4; clone_size: many; d_call: -; v_call: TRBV10-3; cdr3_aa: CAISESDFSIQYF; cdr3_nt: TGTGCCATCAGTGAATCGGACTTCAGCATTCAGTACTTC
j_call: TRBJ2-5; clone_size: -; d_call: -; v_call: TRBV7-8; cdr3_aa: CASSRWGSREETQYF; cdr3_nt: TGTGCCAGCAGCCGATGGGGGTCTCGGGAAGAGACCCAGTACTTC
j_call: TRBJ2-5; clone_size: -; d_call: -; v_call: TRBV6-1; cdr3_aa: CATSTGKSETQYF; cdr3_nt: TGTGCCACCTCAACAGGGAAATCAGAGACCCAGTACTTC
j_call: TRBJ2-1; clone_size: few; d_call: TRBD1; v_call: TRBV5-5; cdr3_aa: CASSFLTGQGKLNEQFF; cdr3_nt: TGTGCCAGCAGCTTTCTTACCGGACAGGGTAAACTCAATGAGCAGTTCTTC
j_call: TRBJ1-2; clone_size: -; d_call: TRBD1; v_call: TRBV15; cdr3_aa: CATSSGTGGISGYTF; cdr3_nt: TGTGCCACCAGCTCAGGGACAGGGGGGATAAGTGGCTACACCTTC
j_call: TRBJ2-7; clone_size: -; d_call: -; v_call: TRBV13; cdr3_aa: CASSFTPDSAYEQYF; cdr3_nt: TGTGCCAGCAGCTTTACCCCGGACAGTGCCTACGAGCAGTACTTC
j_call: TRBJ2-1; clone_size: few; d_call: -; v_call: TRBV7-2; cdr3_aa: CASSPGGTRIHNEQFF; cdr3_nt: TGTGCCAGCAGCCCAGGGGGGACTAGGATCCACAATGAGCAGTTCTTC
j_call: TRBJ2-3; clone_size: -; d_call: TRBD1; v_call: TRBV5-1; cdr3_aa: CASSKGQDTQYF; cdr3_nt: TGCGCCAGCAGCAAGGGACAGGATACGCAGTATTTT